This T cell receptor beta chain was recorded in a study of blood T cells in healthy people across ages. Study overall: Researchers report that template switching captured about one barcoded beta molecule per two T cells.

Concerning this clonotype: A much bigger clone sits one base away, suggesting this may be a read error.

A second PCR, run for about 7 to 11 cycles, used a sample-barcoded 5' primer plus a J-beta primer mix. In TCRdb, the 5' RACE reads were re-called with MiXCR into one record per CDR3 protein. The repertoire includes about 590,000 distinct CDR3 sequences, roughly 31% of them detected once, and around 14% sits in the top ten. The germline CDR1 and CDR2 sequences are DFQATT and SNEGSKA (reference sequence). This CDR3 has 13 amino acids. The chain carries TRBV20-1 and TRBJ2-7, with 10 nucleotides matching TRBD1. The closer fit of TRBJ2-5 to the DNA end suggests the J call may be wrong. Material for sequencing was blood. The clonotype originates from an elderly woman in good health. The CDR3 DNA reads TGCAGTGCCCAGGGGACAGGGGAGGAGACCCAGTACTTC. Translated, it gives CSAQGTGEETQYF.